This entry describes one T cell receptor (beta chain). The entry originates in a study of blood T cell repertoires in COVID-19. About the research overall: The analysed material was cDNA or gDNA that came from T cells, B-cell-depleted T cells, or PBMCs.

The germline CDR1 and CDR2 sequences are SGHRS and YFSETQ. V was clipped by 4 bases and J by 5 bases, with 10 bases between them. The CDR3 runs to 12 residues. Individuals drawn from 24 US areas were roughly 18 to 95 years old. Participants' own reports of clinical history determined their cohort assignment. As originally analysed: Nucleated cell number was recorded as an estimate derived from reference gene primer amplification. This table comes from immunoSEQ multiplex PCR, and its TCRdb copy is limited to in-frame clones, with some not included. Clone size and the V and J calls come from that table; the DNA yielded D and trimming. The sample shows around 160,000 clones, approximately 87% of them seen only once.

The chain recombines TRBV5-1 with TRBJ2-7; D unresolved. This clonotype originated in a woman aged 25 to 39 with acute COVID-19. Sequencing input: PBMCs or T cells enriched from blood (not recorded which). Written as DNA, the CDR3 is TGCGCCAGCAGCCCGGCCCTAGACGAGCAGTACTTC. This encodes CASSPALDEQYF.